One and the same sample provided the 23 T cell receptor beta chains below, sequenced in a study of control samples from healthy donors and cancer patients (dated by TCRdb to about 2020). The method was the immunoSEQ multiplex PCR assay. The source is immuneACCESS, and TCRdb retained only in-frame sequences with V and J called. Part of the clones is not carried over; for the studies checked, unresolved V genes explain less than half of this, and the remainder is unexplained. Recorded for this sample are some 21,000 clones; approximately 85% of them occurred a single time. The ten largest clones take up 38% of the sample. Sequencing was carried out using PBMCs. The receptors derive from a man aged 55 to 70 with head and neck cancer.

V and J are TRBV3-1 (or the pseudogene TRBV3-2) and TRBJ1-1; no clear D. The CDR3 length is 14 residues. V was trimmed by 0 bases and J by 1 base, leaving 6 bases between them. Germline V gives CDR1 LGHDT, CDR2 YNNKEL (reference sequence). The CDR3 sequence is CASSQEWQNTEAFF. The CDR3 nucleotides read TGTGCCAGCAGCCAAGAATGGCAGAACACTGAAGCTTTCTTT.

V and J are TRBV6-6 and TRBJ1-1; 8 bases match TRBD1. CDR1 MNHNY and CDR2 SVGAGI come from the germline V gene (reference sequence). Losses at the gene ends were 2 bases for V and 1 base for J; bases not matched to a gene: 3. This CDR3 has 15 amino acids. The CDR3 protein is CASSYDRGPNTEAFF. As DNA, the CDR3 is TGTGCCAGCAGTTACGACAGGGGACCGAACACTGAAGCTTTCTTT.

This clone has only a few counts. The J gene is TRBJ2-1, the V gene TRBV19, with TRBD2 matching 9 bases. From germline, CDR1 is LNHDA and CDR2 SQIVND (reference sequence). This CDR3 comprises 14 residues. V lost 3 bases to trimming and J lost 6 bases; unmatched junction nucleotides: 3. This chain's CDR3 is CASSIKTSGNEQFF. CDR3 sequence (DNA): TGTGCCAGTAGTATTAAGACTAGCGGCAATGAGCAGTTCTTC.

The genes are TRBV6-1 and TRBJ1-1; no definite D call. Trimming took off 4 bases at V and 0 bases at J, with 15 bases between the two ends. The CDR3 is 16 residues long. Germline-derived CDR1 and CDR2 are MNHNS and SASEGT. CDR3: CASSVPGISMNTEAFF. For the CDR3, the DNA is TGTGCCAGCAGTGTCCCGGGAATTTCCATGAACACTGAAGCTTTCTTT.

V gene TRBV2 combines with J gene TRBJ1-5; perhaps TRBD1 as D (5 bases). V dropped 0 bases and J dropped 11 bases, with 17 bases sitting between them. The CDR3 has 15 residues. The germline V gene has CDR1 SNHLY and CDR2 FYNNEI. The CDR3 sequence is CASSEAGGGTVSQHF. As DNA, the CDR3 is TGTGCCAGCAGTGAAGCGGGTGGCGGGACCGTTTCCCAGCATTTT. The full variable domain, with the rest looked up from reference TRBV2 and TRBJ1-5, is EPEVTQTPSHQVTQMGQEVILRCVPISNHLYFYWYRQILGQKVEFLVSFYNNEISEKSEIFDDQFSVERPDGSNFTLKIRSTKLEDSAMYFCASSEAGGGTVSQHFGDGTRLSIL.

The CDR3: CASSVSGQRSDGYTF. In DNA form, the CDR3 reads TGTGCCAGCAGCGTATCGGGACAAAGATCCGATGGCTACACCTTC. The V gene is TRBV9, the J gene TRBJ1-2; tentatively, D is TRBD1 (6 bases). Germline V CDR1 and CDR2: SGDLS, YYNGEE. Trimming removed 1 base at V and 6 bases at J, with 16 bases between. The CDR3 covers 15 residues.

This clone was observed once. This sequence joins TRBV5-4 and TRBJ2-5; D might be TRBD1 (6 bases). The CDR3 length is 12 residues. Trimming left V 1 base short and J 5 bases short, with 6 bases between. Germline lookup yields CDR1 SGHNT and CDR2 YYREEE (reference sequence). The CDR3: CASSLQGETQYF. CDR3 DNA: TGTGCCAGCAGCTTGCAGGGGGAGACCCAGTACTTC.

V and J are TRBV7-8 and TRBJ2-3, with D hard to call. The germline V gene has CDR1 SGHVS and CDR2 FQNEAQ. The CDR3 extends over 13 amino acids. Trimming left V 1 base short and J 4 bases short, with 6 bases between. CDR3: CASSLGIADTQYF. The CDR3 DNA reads TGTGCCAGCAGCTTAGGTATTGCAGATACGCAGTATTTT.

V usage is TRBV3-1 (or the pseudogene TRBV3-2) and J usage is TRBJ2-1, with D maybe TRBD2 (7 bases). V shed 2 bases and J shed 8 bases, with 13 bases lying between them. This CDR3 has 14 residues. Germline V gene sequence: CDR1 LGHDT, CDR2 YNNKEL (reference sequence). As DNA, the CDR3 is TGTGCCAGCAGCCAAACCTTGCGGGGGCATGAGCAGTTCTTC. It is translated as CASSQTLRGHEQFF.

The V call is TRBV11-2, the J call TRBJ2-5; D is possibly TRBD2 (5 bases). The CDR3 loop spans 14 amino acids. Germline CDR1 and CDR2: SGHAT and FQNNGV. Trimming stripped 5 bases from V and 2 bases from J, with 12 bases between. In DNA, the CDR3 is TGTGCCAGCAGCGGAGGCCTGATTCAAGAGACCCAGTACTTC. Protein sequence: CASSGGLIQETQYF.

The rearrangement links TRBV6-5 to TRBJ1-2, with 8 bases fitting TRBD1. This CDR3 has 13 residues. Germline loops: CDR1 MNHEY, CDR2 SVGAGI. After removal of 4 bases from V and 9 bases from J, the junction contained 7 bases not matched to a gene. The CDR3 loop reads CASSSGQGGRYTF. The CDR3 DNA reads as TGTGCCAGCAGTTCCGGACAGGGCGGGCGCTACACCTTC.

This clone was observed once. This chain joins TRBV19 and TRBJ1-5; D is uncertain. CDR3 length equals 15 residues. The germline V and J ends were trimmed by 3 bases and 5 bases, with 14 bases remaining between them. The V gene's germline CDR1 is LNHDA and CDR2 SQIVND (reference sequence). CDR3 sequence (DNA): TGTGCCAGTAGTATCCCCGGACGGTGGGATCAGCCCCAGCATTTT. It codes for CASSIPGRWDQPQHF.

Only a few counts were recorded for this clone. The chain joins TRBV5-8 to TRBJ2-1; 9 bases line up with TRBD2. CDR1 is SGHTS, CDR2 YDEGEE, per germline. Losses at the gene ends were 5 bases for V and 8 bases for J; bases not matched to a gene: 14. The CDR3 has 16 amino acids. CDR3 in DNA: TGTGCCAGCAGTTGGACGGGGACTAGCTACAGCCATGAGCAGTTCTTC. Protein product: CASSWTGTSYSHEQFF.

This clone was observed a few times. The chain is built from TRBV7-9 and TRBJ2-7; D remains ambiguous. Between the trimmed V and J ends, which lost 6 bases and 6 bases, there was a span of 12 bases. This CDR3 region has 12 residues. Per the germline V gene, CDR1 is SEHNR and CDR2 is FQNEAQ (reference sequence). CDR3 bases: TGTGCCAGCAGGCTGATGGCGCGCGAGCAGTACGTC. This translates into CASRLMAREQYV.

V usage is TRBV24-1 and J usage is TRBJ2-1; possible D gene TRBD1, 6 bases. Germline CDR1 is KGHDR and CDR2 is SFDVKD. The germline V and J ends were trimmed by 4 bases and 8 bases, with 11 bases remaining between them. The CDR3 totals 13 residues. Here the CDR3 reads CATSDPGDYEQFF. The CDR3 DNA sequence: TGTGCCACCAGTGACCCAGGGGATTATGAGCAGTTCTTC.

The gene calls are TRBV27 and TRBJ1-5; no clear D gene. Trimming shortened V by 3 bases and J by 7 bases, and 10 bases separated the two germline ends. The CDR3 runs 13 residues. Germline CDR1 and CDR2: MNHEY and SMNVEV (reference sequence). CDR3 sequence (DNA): TGTGCCAGCAGTTTTCGGAAAGGACAGCCCCAGCATTTT. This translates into CASSFRKGQPQHF.

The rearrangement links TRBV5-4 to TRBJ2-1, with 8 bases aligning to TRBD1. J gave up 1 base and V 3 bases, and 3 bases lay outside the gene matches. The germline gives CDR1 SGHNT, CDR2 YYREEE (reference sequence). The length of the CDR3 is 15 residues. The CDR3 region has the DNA TGTGCCAGCAGCTCTGGGACAGGTTCCTACAATGAGCAGTTCTTC. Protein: CASSSGTGSYNEQFF.

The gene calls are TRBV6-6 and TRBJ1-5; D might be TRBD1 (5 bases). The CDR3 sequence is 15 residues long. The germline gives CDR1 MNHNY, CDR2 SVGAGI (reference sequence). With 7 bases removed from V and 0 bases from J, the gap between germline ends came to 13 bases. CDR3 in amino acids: CASILTEYSNQPQHF. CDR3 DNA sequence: TGTGCCAGCATCCTGACAGAATATAGCAATCAGCCCCAGCATTTT.

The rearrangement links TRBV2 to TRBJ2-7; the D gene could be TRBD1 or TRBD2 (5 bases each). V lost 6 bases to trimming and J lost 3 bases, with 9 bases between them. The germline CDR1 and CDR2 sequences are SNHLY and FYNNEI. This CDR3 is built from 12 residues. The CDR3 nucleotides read TGTGCCAGCAGCGAGGGGTACTACGAGCAGTACGTC. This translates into CASSEGYYEQYV.

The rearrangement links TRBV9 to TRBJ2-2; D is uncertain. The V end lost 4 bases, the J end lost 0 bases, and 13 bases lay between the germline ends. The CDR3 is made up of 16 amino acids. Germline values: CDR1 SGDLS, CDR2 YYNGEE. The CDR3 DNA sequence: TGTGCCAGCAGCCTGCGGAAGGCTCCGAACACCGGGGAGCTGTTTTTT. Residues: CASSLRKAPNTGELFF.

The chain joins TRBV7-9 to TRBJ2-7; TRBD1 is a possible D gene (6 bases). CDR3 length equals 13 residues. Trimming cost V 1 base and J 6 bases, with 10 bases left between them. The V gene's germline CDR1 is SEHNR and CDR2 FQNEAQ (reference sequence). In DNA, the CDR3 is TGTGCCAGCAGCTTAGGAGGGGGTTTCGAGCAGTACGTC. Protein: CASSLGGGFEQYV.

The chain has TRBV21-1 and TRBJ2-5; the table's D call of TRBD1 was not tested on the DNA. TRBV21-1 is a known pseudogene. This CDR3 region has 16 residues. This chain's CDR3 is CASSSTDRGPWETQYF. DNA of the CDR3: TGTGCCAGCAGCTCTACGGACAGGGGGCCGTGGGAGACCCAGTACTTC.

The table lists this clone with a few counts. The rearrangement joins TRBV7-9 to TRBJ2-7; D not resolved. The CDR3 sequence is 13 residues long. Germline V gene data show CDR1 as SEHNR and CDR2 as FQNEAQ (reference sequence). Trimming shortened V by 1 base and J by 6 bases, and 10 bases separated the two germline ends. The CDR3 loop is CASSLGLGFEQYV. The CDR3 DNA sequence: TGTGCCAGCAGCTTAGGCCTAGGGTTCGAGCAGTACGTC.